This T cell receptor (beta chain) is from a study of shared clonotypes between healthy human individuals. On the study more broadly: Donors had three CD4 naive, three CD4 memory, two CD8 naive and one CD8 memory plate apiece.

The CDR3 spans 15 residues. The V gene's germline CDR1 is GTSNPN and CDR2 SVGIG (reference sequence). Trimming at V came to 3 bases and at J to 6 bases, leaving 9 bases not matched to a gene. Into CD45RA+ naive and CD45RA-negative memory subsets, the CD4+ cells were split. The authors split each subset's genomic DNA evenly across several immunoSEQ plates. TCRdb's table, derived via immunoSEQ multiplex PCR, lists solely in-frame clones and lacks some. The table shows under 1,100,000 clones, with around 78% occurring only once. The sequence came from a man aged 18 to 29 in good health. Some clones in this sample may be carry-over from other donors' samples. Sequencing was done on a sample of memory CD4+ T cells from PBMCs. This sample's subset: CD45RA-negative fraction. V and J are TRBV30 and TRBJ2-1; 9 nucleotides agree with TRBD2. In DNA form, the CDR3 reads TGTGCCTGGAGCGCCGGGACTAGCAAGGGCAATGAGCAGTTCTTC. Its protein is CAWSAGTSKGNEQFF. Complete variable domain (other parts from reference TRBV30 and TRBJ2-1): SQTIHQWPATLVQPVGSPLSLECTVEGTSNPNLYWYRQAAGRGLQLLFYSVGIGQISSEVPQNLSASRPQDRQFILSSKKLLLSDSGFYLCAWSAGTSKGNEQFFGPGTRLTVL.